These 18 T cell receptor beta chains were sequenced from one sample in a study of cytotoxic CD8 clonotypes in ibrutinib-treated CLL. Some clones are missing from TCRdb's copy, which holds only in-frame ones; the method was immunoSEQ multiplex PCR. This repertoire shows about 86,000 clones, around 84% found once; its top ten account for roughly 5.4%. The sequencing here drew on PBMCs, taken before ibrutinib treatment. The origin of the receptors is a human donor with chronic lymphocytic leukemia.

V gene TRBV10-1 combines with J gene TRBJ1-1; D is uncertain. Trimming pared 1 base from V and 3 bases from J, leaving 9 bases between. Germline values: CDR1 WNHNN, CDR2 SYGVQD (reference sequence). The CDR3 totals 14 residues. Here the CDR3 reads CASSELQEDTEAFF. The CDR3 DNA is TGCGCCAGCAGTGAGTTGCAGGAGGACACTGAAGCTTTCTTT.

V gene TRBV19 combines with J gene TRBJ1-1; D is ambiguous. The V end was cut by 5 bases, the J end by 0 bases, with 13 bases between. The CDR3 runs 15 residues. Germline CDR1 LNHDA, CDR2 SQIVND (reference sequence). CDR3 amino acids: CASSLRTVMNTEAFF. The CDR3 DNA reads TGTGCCAGTAGTCTCCGGACGGTGATGAACACTGAAGCTTTCTTT.

V gene TRBV19 combines with J gene TRBJ2-1; TRBD2 matches at 16 bases. V was pared by 1 base and J by 10 bases, with 7 bases of the junction left unmatched. This CDR3 spans 17 amino acids. CDR1 LNHDA and CDR2 SQIVND come from the germline V gene (reference sequence). CDR3 residues: CASSIGFGTSGRAEQFF. CDR3 DNA sequence: TGTGCCAGTAGTATAGGCTTCGGGACTAGCGGGAGGGCCGAGCAGTTCTTC.

The chain couples TRBV9 to TRBJ2-3, with 8 bases aligning to TRBD2. The CDR3 is made up of 15 amino acids. Trimming at V came to 4 bases and at J to 6 bases, leaving 10 bases not matched to a gene. Germline CDR1 is SGDLS and CDR2 is YYNGEE. CDR3 DNA: TGTGCCAGCAGCAAAGGGGGTAGCGGGACCGATACGCAGTATTTT. This sequence encodes CASSKGGSGTDTQYF.

The gene calls are TRBV7-8 and TRBJ2-3; D might be TRBD1 or TRBD2, each matching 5 bases. Germline CDR1 reads SGHVS; CDR2 reads FQNEAQ. The CDR3 has 14 amino acids. V was trimmed by 5 bases and J by 4 bases, leaving 13 bases between them. This CDR3 is CASSQTKGPDTQYF. The CDR3 bases are TGTGCCAGCAGCCAGACGAAGGGACCAGATACGCAGTATTTT.

The rearrangement uses TRBV5-1 and TRBJ2-7; TRBD2 might be the D (8 bases). The CDR3 length is 16 residues. Trimming removed 5 bases at V and 2 bases at J, with 20 bases between. Germline CDR1 reads SGHRS; CDR2 reads YFSETQ. CDR3 coding DNA: TGCGCCAGCAGAAGGGGGCTAGTAGCGGGGCCCTACGAGCAGTACTTC. Translated: CASRRGLVAGPYEQYF. Together with reference TRBV5-1 and TRBJ2-7, the CDR3 gives the full variable domain: KAGVTQTPRYLIKTRGQQVTLSCSPISGHRSVSWYQQTPGQGLQFLFEYFSETQRNKGNFPGRFSGRQFSNSRSEMNVSTLELGDSALYLCASRRGLVAGPYEQYFGPGTRLTVT.

The CDR3 reads CASRHLYNEQFF. The DNA of the CDR3 is TGTGCCAGCAGGCATCTATACAATGAGCAGTTCTTC. The genes are TRBV25-1 and TRBJ2-1; D not certain. This CDR3 comprises 12 residues. Germline-derived CDR1 and CDR2 are MGHDK and SYGVNS. V shed 6 bases and J shed 4 bases, with 7 bases lying between them.

Only one count was recorded for this clone. This chain links TRBV6-5 with TRBJ2-5, with D perhaps TRBD1 (5 bases). V shed 6 bases and J shed 7 bases, with 18 bases lying between them. The CDR3 totals 14 residues. Germline V gene lookup returns CDR1 MNHEY and CDR2 SVGAGI. The CDR3 spells CASSRTRGPGTQYF. CDR3 bases: TGTGCCAGCAGCCGTACAAGGGGCCCGGGGACCCAGTACTTC.

This clone turned up a few times. The chain couples TRBV19 to TRBJ1-1; D not resolved. Germline loops: CDR1 LNHDA, CDR2 SQIVND (reference sequence). There are 13 residues in the CDR3. The germline V and J ends were trimmed by 3 bases and 4 bases, with 9 bases remaining between them. CDR3 loop: CASSITWGTEAFF. The DNA for the CDR3 is TGTGCCAGTAGTATTACTTGGGGCACTGAAGCTTTCTTT.

The rearrangement links TRBV29-1 to TRBJ2-7; 10 nucleotides line up with TRBD1. Trimming removed 7 bases from V and 5 bases from J; junction bases left unmatched: 5. The germline V gene has CDR1 SQVTM and CDR2 ANQGSEA. This CDR3 is built from 12 residues. CDR3 loop: CSAEGTGDEQYF. The CDR3 DNA follows: TGCAGCGCCGAAGGGACAGGGGACGAGCAGTACTTC.

V usage is TRBV5-6 and J usage is TRBJ1-5; D may be TRBD1 (6 bases). The CDR3 sequence is 16 residues long. The germline V gene encodes CDR1 SGHDT and CDR2 YYEEEE. The V end was cut by 4 bases, the J end by 1 base, with 15 bases between. DNA for the CDR3: TGTGCCAGCAGCAAGGACAGCGGCGCAAGCAATCAGCCCCAGCATTTT. Its translation is CASSKDSGASNQPQHF.

The chain recombines TRBV28 with TRBJ1-3; D not certain. V was cut by 5 bases and J by 0 bases, with 5 bases left in between. Germline V gene data show CDR1 as MDHEN and CDR2 as SYDVKM. The length of the CDR3 is 13 residues. The CDR3 DNA follows: TGTGCCAGCAGTCTTGACTCTGGAAACACCATATATTTT. Translated, it gives CASSLDSGNTIYF.

V usage is TRBV30 and J usage is TRBJ1-3; 9 bases fit TRBD1. The CDR3 loop spans 14 amino acids. Germline values: CDR1 GTSNPN, CDR2 SVGIG (reference sequence). V lost 4 bases, J lost 9 bases, and 10 bases stayed unmatched. The DNA for the CDR3 is TGTGCCTGGAAACCGGGACAGGGAATCGGCACCATATATTTT. Residues: CAWKPGQGIGTIYF.

The V gene is TRBV5-1, the J gene TRBJ2-5, with a tentative D call TRBD2 (6 bases). Germline-derived CDR1 and CDR2 are SGHRS and YFSETQ. The V end was cut by 2 bases, the J end by 4 bases, with 9 bases between. This CDR3 has 13 amino acids. This CDR3 is CASSFGRPETQYF. The CDR3 nucleotides are TGCGCCAGCAGCTTCGGGAGACCAGAGACCCAGTACTTC.

This chain connects TRBV29-1 to TRBJ1-5; D unresolved. V gave up 8 bases and J gave up 6 bases, with 17 bases separating them. Looked up from germline, CDR1 is SQVTM and CDR2 is ANQGSEA. The CDR3 contains 13 residues. The CDR3: CSTTEGGCQPQHF. CDR3 nucleotide sequence: TGCAGCACCACGGAGGGCGGGTGTCAGCCCCAGCATTTT.

The J gene is TRBJ1-5, the V gene TRBV19; D not resolved. CDR1 and CDR2 from the germline V gene are LNHDA and SQIVND (reference sequence). The CDR3 contains 13 residues. V dropped 7 bases and J dropped 7 bases, with 14 bases sitting between them. The CDR3 spells CASNIGVLQPQHF. The DNA for the CDR3 is TGTGCCAGTAATATCGGGGTCCTACAGCCCCAGCATTTT.

V usage is TRBV28 and J usage is TRBJ2-7, with D possibly being TRBD2 (5 bases). Trimming left V 1 base short and J 5 bases short, with 6 bases between. CDR3 length: 12 residues. From germline, CDR1 is MDHEN and CDR2 SYDVKM. The chain's CDR3 is CASSLSGDEQYF. CDR3 DNA: TGTGCCAGCAGTTTATCCGGGGACGAGCAGTACTTC.

The rearrangement uses TRBV11-2 and TRBJ2-7; 7 bases are a match to TRBD1. This CDR3 spans 14 amino acids. Per germline, CDR1 SGHAT and CDR2 FQNNGV. The ends lost 5 bases at V and 5 bases at J; junction bases unmatched: 9. Here the CDR3 reads CASSQRQGRDEQYF. CDR3 sequence (DNA): TGTGCCAGCAGCCAACGACAGGGAAGGGACGAGCAGTACTTC.